The rows below give T cell receptor beta chains drawn from one sample of a study of beta chain features in type 1 diabetes. Clones were sequenced by immunoSEQ multiplex PCR, and TCRdb holds only the in-frame ones, with some missing. The sample records around 250,000 clones, roughly 70% being singletons. Specimen: naive CD4+ T cells from blood. These TCRs come from a man aged 30-40 years in good health. CDR3s include the opening cysteine and the closing phenylalanine or tryptophan. The D gene is left open where the match is weak. The listing skips clone size in some rows; elsewhere it reads once, few, many or a size class.

cdr3_length,j_call,d_call,clone_size,v_call,cdr3_aa,cdr3_nt
15,TRBJ1-5,NA,NA,TRBV7-9,CASSSLGLQNQPQHF,TGTGCCAGCAGCTCGCTGGGACTACAGAATCAGCCCCAGCATTTT
14,TRBJ2-5,NA,NA,TRBV7-9,CASSFSGVGETQYF,TGTGCCAGCAGCTTTTCCGGAGTGGGAGAGACCCAGTACTTC
15,TRBJ2-2,TRBD2,NA,TRBV13,CASSLGLAAAGELFF,TGTGCCAGCAGCCTAGGACTAGCGGCTGCCGGGGAGCTGTTTTTT
11,TRBJ2-5,NA,NA,TRBV25-1,CASRVGETQYF,TGTGCCAGCAGGGTCGGCGAGACCCAGTACTTC
12,TRBJ1-6,NA,NA,TRBV7-9,CASSLLDSPLHF,TGTGCCAGCAGCTTATTGGATTCACCCCTCCACTTT
14,TRBJ1-2,TRBD1,NA,TRBV30,CAWSVPGQPMGYTF,TGTGCCTGGAGTGTACCGGGACAGCCAATGGGCTACACCTTC
14,TRBJ2-1,NA,NA,TRBV21-1,CATRAGPVHNEQFF,TGTGCCACCCGGGCAGGGCCCGTACACAATGAGCAGTTCTTC
14,TRBJ2-7,TRBD2,NA,TRBV30,CAWSVGTSLNEQYF,TGTGCCTGGAGTGTTGGGACTAGCTTGAACGAGCAGTACTTC
14,TRBJ2-2,NA,NA,TRBV7-2,CASSLQGSTGELFF,TGTGCCAGCAGCTTGCAGGGTAGCACCGGGGAGCTGTTTTTT
14,TRBJ2-7,NA,once,TRBV2,CASSWTEVGFEQYF,TGTGCCAGCAGTTGGACAGAAGTAGGATTCGAGCAGTACTTC
14,TRBJ2-7,TRBD1,NA,TRBV7-9,CASSLPGQGYEQYF,TGTGCCAGCAGCTTACCGGGACAGGGGTACGAGCAGTACTTC